This T cell receptor beta chain was identified during a study of blood T cell repertoires in COVID-19. The assay was immunoSEQ multiplex PCR, and TCRdb's table has in-frame clones only and misses some. Among a few hundred thousand clones listed, approximately 89% were seen once. Germline values: CDR1 LNHDA, CDR2 SQIVND (reference sequence). After removal of 5 bases from V and 9 bases from J, the junction contained 9 bases not matched to a gene. The CDR3 runs 14 residues. The sequencing sample was made of peripheral blood. The chain carries TRBV19 and TRBJ2-1; 8 bases match TRBD2. This clonotype was obtained from a woman in her forties or fifties with COVID-19, enrolled during active disease. The CDR3 bases are TGTGCCAGTAGTCACGGGGGGGCCATTGGTGAGCAGTTCTTC. Translating gives CASSHGGAIGEQFF.